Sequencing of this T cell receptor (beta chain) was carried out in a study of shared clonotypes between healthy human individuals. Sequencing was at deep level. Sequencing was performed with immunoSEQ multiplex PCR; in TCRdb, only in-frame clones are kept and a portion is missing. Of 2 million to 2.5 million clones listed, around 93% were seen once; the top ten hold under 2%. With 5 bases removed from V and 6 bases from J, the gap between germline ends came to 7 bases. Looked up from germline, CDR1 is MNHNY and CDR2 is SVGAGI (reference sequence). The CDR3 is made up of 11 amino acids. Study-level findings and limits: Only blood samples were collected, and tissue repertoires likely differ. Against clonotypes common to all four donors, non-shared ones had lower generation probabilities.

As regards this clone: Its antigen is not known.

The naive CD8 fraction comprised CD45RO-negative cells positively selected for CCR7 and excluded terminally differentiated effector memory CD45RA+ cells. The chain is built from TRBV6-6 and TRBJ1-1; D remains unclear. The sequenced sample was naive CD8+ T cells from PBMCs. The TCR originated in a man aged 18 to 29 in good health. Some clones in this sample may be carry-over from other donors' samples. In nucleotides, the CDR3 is TGTGCCAGCAGTATGGGCGCTGAAGCTTTCTTT. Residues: CASSMGAEAFF.